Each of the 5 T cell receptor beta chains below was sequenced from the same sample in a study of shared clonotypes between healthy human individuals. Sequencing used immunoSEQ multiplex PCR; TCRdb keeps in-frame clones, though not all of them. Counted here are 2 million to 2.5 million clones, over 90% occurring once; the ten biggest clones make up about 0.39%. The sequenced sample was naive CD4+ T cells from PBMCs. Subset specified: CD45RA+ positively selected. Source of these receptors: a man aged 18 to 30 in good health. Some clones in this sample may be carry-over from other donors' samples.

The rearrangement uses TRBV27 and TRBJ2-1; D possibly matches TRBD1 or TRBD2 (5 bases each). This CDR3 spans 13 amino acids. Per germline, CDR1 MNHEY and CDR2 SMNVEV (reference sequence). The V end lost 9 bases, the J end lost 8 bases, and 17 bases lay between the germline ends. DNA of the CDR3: TGTGCCAGAGGGACCCCCTACTGCGATGAGCAGTTCTTC. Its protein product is CARGTPYCDEQFF.

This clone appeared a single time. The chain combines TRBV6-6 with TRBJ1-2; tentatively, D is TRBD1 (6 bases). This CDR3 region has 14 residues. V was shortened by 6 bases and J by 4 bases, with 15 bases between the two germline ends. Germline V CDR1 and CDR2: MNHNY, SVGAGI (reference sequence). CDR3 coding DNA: TGTGCCAGCAGCGGGGCTTGGACAGCCTATGGCTACACCTTC. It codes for CASSGAWTAYGYTF.

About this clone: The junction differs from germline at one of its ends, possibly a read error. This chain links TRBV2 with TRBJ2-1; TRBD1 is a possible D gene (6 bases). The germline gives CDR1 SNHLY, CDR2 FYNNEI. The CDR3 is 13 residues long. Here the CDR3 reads CASNGFTSDSQLF. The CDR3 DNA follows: TGTGCCAGCAATGGATTCACTTCGGACAGTCAACTCTTC.

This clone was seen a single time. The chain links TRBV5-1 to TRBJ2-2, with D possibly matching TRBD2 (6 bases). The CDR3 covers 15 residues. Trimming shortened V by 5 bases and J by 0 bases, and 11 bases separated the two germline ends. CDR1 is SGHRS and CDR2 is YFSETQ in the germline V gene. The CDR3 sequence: CASREAGSNTGELFF. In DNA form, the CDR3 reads TGCGCCAGCAGGGAAGCGGGCTCGAACACCGGGGAGCTGTTTTTT.

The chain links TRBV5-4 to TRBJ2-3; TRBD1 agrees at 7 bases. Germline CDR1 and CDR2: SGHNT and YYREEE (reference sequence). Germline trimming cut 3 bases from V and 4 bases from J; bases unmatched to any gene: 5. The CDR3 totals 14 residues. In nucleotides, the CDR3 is TGTGCCAGCAGCTCCCCCGGACAGGCAGATACGCAGTATTTT. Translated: CASSSPGQADTQYF.